The 3 T cell receptor beta chains presented below share a single source sample, sequenced in a study of T cell clonality in common variable immunodeficiency. Regarding the study as a whole: Common variable immunodeficiency TCR beta sequences reportedly had fewer deletions and N-nucleotide insertions.

Antigens for these TCRs are unknown. Measured with immunoSEQ multiplex PCR; TCRdb has only the in-frame clones, and not every one. This record lists thousands of clones, none seen once only, and the top ten clones contain around 5.4%. Sequencing was carried out using peripheral blood mononuclear cells. The origin of the receptors is a human donor with common variable immunodeficiency.

As regards this clone: The missing CDR3 end, 3 residues past where the read stops, is filled in from the germline J gene. This sequence joins TRBV7-2 and TRBJ2-7, with a tentative D call TRBD1 (6 bases). The length of the CDR3 is 14 residues. V was cut by 0 bases and J by 6 bases, with 12 bases left in between. Germline CDR1 reads SGHTA; CDR2 reads FQGNSA. The CDR3 DNA, read in part, is TGTGCCAGCAGCTTAGCGCGGAGAGGGGGCGAG. Translated, it gives CASSLARRGGE. The full CDR3 sequence reads CASSLARRGGEQYF.

About this clone itself: Coverage ceases 3 residues before the CDR3 finishes, and the germline J gene fills in the end. This chain connects TRBV19 to TRBJ2-7; 8 bases match TRBD1. Germline V CDR1 and CDR2: LNHDA, SQIVND (reference sequence). The junction had 7 bases not matched to a gene; V was cut back by 6 bases and J by 0 bases. CDR3 size: 15 residues. The part of the CDR3 DNA that was read is TGTGCCAGTAGCAACCCGCAGGGGGCCTCCTACGAG. As protein: CASSNPQGASYE. The full CDR3 reads CASSNPQGASYEQYF.

Comment on this clone: The DNA ends 3 residues before the CDR3 does, and the rest of the CDR3 is filled in from the germline J gene. V is TRBV19 and J is TRBJ2-1; possible D gene TRBD2, 6 bases. The CDR3 loop spans 14 amino acids. The V gene lost 6 bases and the J gene lost 4 bases, with 13 bases spanning the gap. The germline V gene encodes CDR1 LNHDA and CDR2 SQIVND (reference sequence). CDR3: CASSWEAGYNEQFF. The covered CDR3 bases are TGTGCCAGTAGCTGGGAGGCGGGGTACAATGAG. The full variable domain, rest sourced from reference TRBV19 and TRBJ2-1, is DGGITQSPKYLFRKEGQNVTLSCEQNLNHDAMYWYRQDPGQGLRLIYYSQIVNDFQKGDIAEGYSVSREKKESFPLTVTSAQKNPTAFYLCASSWEAGYNEQFFGPGTRLTVL.